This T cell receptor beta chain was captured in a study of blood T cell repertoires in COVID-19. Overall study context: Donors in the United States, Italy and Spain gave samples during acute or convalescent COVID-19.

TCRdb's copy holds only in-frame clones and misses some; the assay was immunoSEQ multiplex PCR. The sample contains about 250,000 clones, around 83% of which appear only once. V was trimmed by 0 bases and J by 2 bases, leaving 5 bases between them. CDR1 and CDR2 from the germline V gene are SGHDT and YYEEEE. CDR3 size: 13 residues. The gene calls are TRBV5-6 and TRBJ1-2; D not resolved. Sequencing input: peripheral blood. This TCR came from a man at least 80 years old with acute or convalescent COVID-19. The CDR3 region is CASSLAQNYGYTF. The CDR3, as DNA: TGTGCCAGCAGCTTGGCACAAAACTATGGCTACACCTTC.